This T cell receptor (beta chain) was retrieved from a study of CXCR4 blockade with PD-1 therapy in pancreatic cancer (dated by TCRdb to the late 2010s). Background for the entire study: The study analyzed resected pancreatic ductal adenocarcinoma using multiplex immunohistochemistry and TCRbeta immunosequencing, along with ex vivo slice culture to test PD-1 and CXCR4 blockade. To look at intratumoral heterogeneity, the researchers TCR-sequenced two geographically distinct regions from each of roughly 6 tumors. The research as a whole found: Tumors had clonal expansion, with a mean productive clonality of roughly 0.15 compared with 0.05 in healthy blood, yet clonality showed no correlation with survival. The frequency of each amino acid clone correlated strongly with the number of distinct nucleotide rearrangements encoding that clone, suggesting convergent selection driven by common tumor antigens. Because only TCRbeta chains were sequenced, true antigen-specificity overlap of convergent dominant clones was left unconfirmed pending paired alpha-beta single-cell sequencing.

The archived tumor blocks came from patients who had not received neoadjuvant therapy before resection. The preserved-tissue arm of the study used roughly 30 surgical resection samples from 20 to 25 previously untreated pancreatic ductal adenocarcinoma patients. DNA for the resection arm was extracted from ten 5-micron curls of FFPE tumor lying next to the multiplex immunohistochemistry slide. The CDR3 contains 13 residues, cysteine and phenylalanine counted. Only the CDR3 region is kept as DNA, spanning 39 bases read in frame from base 1. V is cut by 6 bases and J by 6 bases, and the space between the germline ends is 14 bases. The immunoSEQ Assay at Adaptive Biotechnologies was used to immunosequence TCRbeta CDR3 regions from the extracted DNA. Processing in the source paper ran as follows. To measure the absolute abundance of each unique TCRbeta CDR3, the sequences were collapsed and filtered. Clonality, calculated using only productive in-frame rearrangements, was defined as 1 minus Pielou's evenness. Regional overlap tracked the top 100 nucleotide rearrangements across paired samples, with Morisita index comparing paired versus unrelated samples. The immunoSEQ Rearrangement Details tool was used to assess convergence of nucleotide rearrangements onto identical amino acid sequences. TCRdb retrieved this table from immuneACCESS and kept in-frame rearrangements only. Not all clones are present; in checked studies, unresolved V genes account for under half, and no reason is known for the remainder. The V and J calls and clone size were taken over from that table, and D and trimming were inferred from the DNA. The sample contains about 8,100 clones, around 50% of them found a single time. 7.3% of the sample rests with the top ten.

This clone was recorded a few times. Its antigen target is currently unknown. No qualities accompany the bases; no much larger clone lies one base away. The chain links TRBV23-1 with TRBJ1-2; no D gene call is confident. TRBV23-1 counts as an open reading frame of uncertain function. The sequence was obtained from a human donor with pancreatic ductal adenocarcinoma. The sample consisted of tumor tissue. For the CDR3, the sequence is CASSENGVDGYTF. The nucleotide sequence reads as follows: TGCGCCAGCAGCGAAAATGGGGTCGATGGCTACACCTTC.